These 27 T cell receptor beta chains share one sample of origin, sequenced in a study of T cell changes during pregnancy in multiple sclerosis. Assay: immunoSEQ multiplex PCR; the TCRdb copy retains only in-frame clones and omits some. The sample has around 42,000 clones, 91% seen once; the top ten hold 0.7% to 0.95%. This sample comprised CD4+ T cells from peripheral blood mononuclear cells, obtained before pregnancy. These receptors all stem from a female donor with multiple sclerosis, enrolled in a pregnancy study.

The chain couples TRBV7-9 to TRBJ1-2; 7 bases line up with TRBD1. Trimming removed 2 bases from V and 4 bases from J; junction bases left unmatched: 13. This CDR3 has 17 residues. The germline V gene has CDR1 SEHNR and CDR2 FQNEAQ (reference sequence). The CDR3 protein is CASSLLTGQPGAYGYTF. CDR3 sequence (DNA): TGTGCCAGCAGCTTACTAACGGGACAGCCGGGGGCCTATGGCTACACCTTC.

The V call is TRBV5-6, the J call TRBJ2-3; the match to TRBD2 covers 9 bases. The CDR3 covers 18 residues. Germline CDR1 reads SGHDT; CDR2 reads YYEEEE. Losses at the gene ends were 1 base for V and 0 bases for J; bases not matched to a gene: 9. DNA for the CDR3: TGTGCCAGCAGCTTGATCTTAGCGGGGGCCCCTAGCACAGATACGCAGTATTTT. Translating gives CASSLILAGAPSTDTQYF.

This chain links TRBV30 with TRBJ1-6; D is uncertain. CDR3 size: 11 residues. V was pared by 3 bases and J by 10 bases, with 7 bases between. Germline values: CDR1 GTSNPN, CDR2 SVGIG (reference sequence). CDR3 loop: CAWRRGSPLHF. The DNA of the CDR3 is TGTGCCTGGAGGAGAGGGTCACCCCTCCACTTT.

This clone was counted between two and nine times. This sequence joins TRBV7-3 and TRBJ1-1; a possible D gene is TRBD1 (6 bases). This CDR3 region has 14 residues. Trimming stripped 8 bases from V and 3 bases from J, with 16 bases between. Germline V lookup: CDR1 SGHTA, CDR2 FQGTGA. The CDR3 nucleotides are TGTGCCAGCGGGAGGGGGGCCGGGGACACTGAAGCTTTCTTT. It specifies CASGRGAGDTEAFF.

The rearrangement joins TRBV19 to TRBJ1-1; 7 bases are a match to TRBD1. After removal of 7 bases from V and 6 bases from J, the junction contained 8 bases not matched to a gene. The CDR3 has 13 amino acids. Germline V gene data show CDR1 as LNHDA and CDR2 as SQIVND (reference sequence). CDR3 DNA sequence: TGTGCCAGTAATACAGGGGCTAGGCCTGAAGCTTTCTTT. It codes for CASNTGARPEAFF.

The V and J genes are TRBV27 and TRBJ1-2; D unresolved. CDR1 and CDR2 (germline): MNHEY, SMNVEV (reference sequence). The CDR3 sequence is 13 residues long. V was pared by 5 bases and J by 4 bases, with 11 bases between. The CDR3 DNA is TGTGCCAGCAGTACCCTACGGGGCTATGGCTACACCTTC. Its protein is CASSTLRGYGYTF.

V usage is TRBV6-4 and J usage is TRBJ2-3, with TRBD2 as a possible D gene (5 bases). The CDR3 runs to 14 residues. Germline values: CDR1 MRHNA, CDR2 SNTAGT. V lost 4 bases, J lost 6 bases, and 14 bases lay in between. CDR3 region: CASSGAAFGDTQYF. The CDR3 nucleotides are TGTGCCAGCAGTGGAGCGGCCTTCGGGGATACGCAGTATTTT.

The chain is built from TRBV6-5 and TRBJ1-3; the D is unclear. There are 12 residues in the CDR3. Trimming removed 4 bases at V and 4 bases at J, with 5 bases between. CDR1 is MNHEY, CDR2 SVGAGI, per germline. As DNA, the CDR3 is TGTGCCAGCAGTTCCACAGGAAACACCATATATTTT. It is translated as CASSSTGNTIYF.

The CDR3 DNA reads TGTGCCAGCAGTACCCGACTTGGCTATGGCTACACCTTC. Encoded protein: CASSTRLGYGYTF. J is TRBJ1-2 and V is TRBV27; D call uncertain. Germline V gene sequence: CDR1 MNHEY, CDR2 SMNVEV (reference sequence). With 5 bases removed from V and 4 bases from J, the gap between germline ends came to 11 bases. The CDR3 loop spans 13 amino acids.

The chain joins TRBV11-3 to TRBJ1-1; no reliable D call. In germline, CDR1 is SGHNT, CDR2 YENEEA. The CDR3 loop spans 12 amino acids. Trimming took off 5 bases at V and 2 bases at J, with 6 bases between the two ends. CDR3 residues: CASSLTNTEAFF. The CDR3 region has the DNA TGTGCCAGCAGCCTTACTAACACTGAAGCTTTCTTT.

This chain links TRBV6-5 with TRBJ1-2; no definite D call. The CDR3 contains 14 residues. Trimming shortened V by 2 bases and J by 8 bases, and 15 bases separated the two germline ends. Germline loops: CDR1 MNHEY, CDR2 SVGAGI. CDR3 protein: CASSYGTEGRGYTF. CDR3 DNA sequence: TGTGCCAGCAGTTACGGCACAGAAGGCAGAGGCTACACCTTC.

The V gene is TRBV5-5, the J gene TRBJ1-1; D perhaps matches TRBD1 (6 bases). Trimming took 2 bases from V and 6 from J, leaving 11 bases between them. This CDR3 is 13 amino acids long. CDR1 and CDR2 (germline): SGHKS, YYEKEE (reference sequence). CDR3 sequence: CASSFRGESEAFF. The CDR3 DNA reads as TGTGCCAGCAGCTTCAGGGGTGAGTCTGAAGCTTTCTTT.

The chain joins TRBV9 to TRBJ1-1; D call uncertain. The germline V gene has CDR1 SGDLS and CDR2 YYNGEE. This CDR3 comprises 14 residues. Trimming took off 6 bases at V and 5 bases at J, with 17 bases between the two ends. The CDR3 DNA reads TGTGCCAGCACCCCGAGGATGGGTGGGACTGAAGCTTTCTTT. As protein: CASTPRMGGTEAFF.

V gene TRBV19 combines with J gene TRBJ1-1; 9 bases map to TRBD1. Germline V gene data show CDR1 as LNHDA and CDR2 as SQIVND (reference sequence). Losses at the gene ends were 5 bases for V and 4 bases for J; bases not matched to a gene: 11. The CDR3 totals 16 residues. The DNA for the CDR3 is TGTGCCAGTAGTGTTAATACAGGGGGCTGGGGCACTGAAGCTTTCTTT. This codes for CASSVNTGGWGTEAFF. The entire variable domain, with the rest obtained from reference TRBV19 and TRBJ1-1, is as follows: DGGITQSPKYLFRKEGQNVTLSCEQNLNHDAMYWYRQDPGQGLRLIYYSQIVNDFQKGDIAEGYSVSREKKESFPLTVTSAQKNPTAFYLCASSVNTGGWGTEAFFGQGTRLTVV.

This clone showed up just once. The chain links TRBV10-2 to TRBJ2-3; D may be TRBD2 (6 bases). The CDR3 totals 15 residues. Germline V gives CDR1 WSHSY, CDR2 SAAADI. Trimming pared 2 bases from V and 2 bases from J, leaving 11 bases between. The CDR3 here is CASSEGAGPTDTQYF. DNA for the CDR3: TGCGCCAGCAGTGAGGGAGCGGGCCCCACAGATACGCAGTATTTT.

The V and J genes are TRBV7-3 and TRBJ1-1; 8 bases align to TRBD1. This CDR3 has 17 amino acids. The trim removed 2 bases at V and 0 bases at J, leaving 8 bases unmatched. From germline, CDR1 is SGHTA and CDR2 FQGTGA. CDR3 DNA: TGTGCCAGCAGCTTAGGCAGGGGGCCCCCCTTGAACACTGAAGCTTTCTTT. It is translated as CASSLGRGPPLNTEAFF.

The rearrangement links TRBV29-1 to TRBJ1-5, with TRBD1 identical over 11 bases. CDR1 and CDR2 from the germline V gene are SQVTM and ANQGSEA. V shed 4 bases, J shed 5 bases, and the junction held 4 bases outside the gene matches. CDR3 length: 14 amino acids. The CDR3 DNA is TGCAGCGTTGCAGGGGGACAGGGGGATCAGCCCCAGCATTTT. It specifies CSVAGGQGDQPQHF.

In this sample, this clone turned up once. J is TRBJ2-1 and V is TRBV7-9; 9 nucleotides match TRBD2. Unmatched junction bases numbered 3, after V lost 1 base and J lost 2 bases. The CDR3 contains 16 residues. Germline loops: CDR1 SEHNR, CDR2 FQNEAQ (reference sequence). The CDR3 is CASSLVSGGAYNEQFF. CDR3 DNA: TGTGCCAGCAGCTTAGTTAGCGGGGGCGCCTACAATGAGCAGTTCTTC.

The genes are TRBV9 and TRBJ2-6; 12 bases are shared with TRBD1. V lost 7 bases to trimming and J lost 3 bases; unmatched junction nucleotides: 8. The CDR3 is 17 residues long. Per germline, CDR1 SGDLS and CDR2 YYNGEE. CDR3 sequence reads: CASGPGQGAGGANVLTF. For the CDR3, the DNA is TGTGCCAGCGGCCCGGGACAGGGGGCAGGTGGGGCCAACGTCCTGACTTTC. Full variable domain (missing parts from reference TRBV9 and TRBJ2-6): DSGVTQTPKHLITATGQRVTLRCSPRSGDLSVYWYQQSLDQGLQFLIQYYNGEERAKGNILERFSAQQFPDLHSELNLSSLELGDSALYFCASGPGQGAGGANVLTFGAGSRLTVL.

The CDR3 nucleotides are TGTGCAAGTCGCTTACTAAAAATCCGTGGGCAGGGGGGTCCCCTCTCCTACGAGCAGTACTTC. This translates into CASRLLKIRGQGGPLSYEQYF. The chain couples TRBV12-2 to TRBJ2-7; the DNA was not compared with TRBD1, the D call given in the table. TRBV12-2 is classified as a pseudogene. This CDR3 contains 21 residues.

J is TRBJ1-1 and V is TRBV7-2, with TRBD1 matching over 7 bases. Germline V lookup: CDR1 SGHTA, CDR2 FQGNSA. V shed 1 base and J 0 bases; nucleotides not matched to a gene: 2. The CDR3 runs 15 residues. Here the CDR3 DNA reads TGTGCCAGCAGCTTAGAGGGGGCAGTGAACACTGAAGCTTTCTTT. Residues: CASSLEGAVNTEAFF. Full variable domain (missing parts from reference TRBV7-2 and TRBJ1-1): GAGVSQSPSNKVTEKGKDVELRCDPISGHTALYWYRQSLGQGLEFLIYFQGNSAPDKSGLPSDRFSAERTGGSVSTLTIQRTQQEDSAVYLCASSLEGAVNTEAFFGQGTRLTVV.

The DNA for the CDR3 is TGTGCCATCAGGACAGGGGACATTCAGTACTTC. The encoded protein is CAIRTGDIQYF. The J gene is TRBJ2-4, the V gene TRBV10-3, with 8 bases identical to TRBD1. The CDR3 is made up of 11 amino acids. Germline V gives CDR1 ENHRY, CDR2 SYGVKD. Unmatched junction bases numbered 0, after V lost 6 bases and J lost 8 bases.

Regarding this clone: The same CDR3 also results from other DNA sequences found in this sample. V gene TRBV5-6 combines with J gene TRBJ2-5; 8 bases are a match to TRBD1. The CDR3 covers 15 residues. The germline V gene encodes CDR1 SGHDT and CDR2 YYEEEE. V was pared by 5 bases and J by 2 bases, with 8 bases of the junction left unmatched. The CDR3 DNA follows: TGTGCCAGCAGAGCAGACAGGGGTAGGCAAGAGACCCAGTACTTC. Protein sequence: CASRADRGRQETQYF.

The J gene is TRBJ2-7, the V gene TRBV10-3; no reliable D call. The germline CDR1 and CDR2 sequences are ENHRY and SYGVKD. V gave up 3 bases and J gave up 8 bases, with 8 bases separating them. This CDR3 spans 11 amino acids. The CDR3 DNA reads TGTGCCATCAGTGACCCCTTCCAGCAGTACTTC. Its protein product is CAISDPFQQYF.

This clone has more than one count but fewer than ten. The chain employs TRBV30 and TRBJ1-1; a possible D gene is TRBD1 (5 bases). The germline V gene has CDR1 GTSNPN and CDR2 SVGIG (reference sequence). Trimming shortened V by 8 bases and J by 3 bases, and 19 bases separated the two germline ends. This CDR3 spans 14 amino acids. CDR3 in DNA: TGTGCCACCTGGGACTTCGGGGTCGACACTGAAGCTTTCTTT. Translated, it gives CATWDFGVDTEAFF.

This sequence joins TRBV7-8 and TRBJ2-2; TRBD1 matches 9 bases. The V gene's germline CDR1 is SGHVS and CDR2 FQNEAQ. CDR3 size: 17 residues. V lost 5 bases and J lost 7; bases outside the gene matches: 14. In DNA form, the CDR3 reads TGTGCCAGCAGCCGAAGACCGGGACAGGGATTAAGCGGGGAGCTGTTTTTT. This gives the protein CASSRRPGQGLSGELFF.

The chain uses TRBV10-3 and TRBJ1-1; D is uncertain. CDR3 size: 11 residues. CDR1 ENHRY and CDR2 SYGVKD come from the germline V gene. V was clipped by 6 bases and J by 1 base, with 3 bases between them. The CDR3 DNA is TGTGCCATCAGGGCGAACACTGAAGCTTTCTTT. Translating it yields CAIRANTEAFF.